Included here is one TCR beta chain sequence, with context. Antigen: not known. Treatment of the sample: about 20 received Ad26.COV2.S at low or high dose, single or two shots; 5 received placebo; per-sample allocation not given. Material that was analyzed had been drawn on day 63 after the first vaccine or placebo injection. This adult donor, from Boston, was 18-55 years old. This sample is part of a study of Ad26.COV2.S vaccination and SARS-CoV-2 variants. Study results and caveats: Participants in the vaccine arm had higher spike-specific TCR breadth; placebo recipients had lower.

Using immunoSEQ multiplex PCR, the repertoire was profiled, and TCRdb retains in-frame clones only, with some absent. The table has over 400,000 clones, roughly 90% seen once. The germline V gene encodes CDR1 LGHNA and CDR2 YSLEER. Trimming pared 8 bases from V and 3 bases from J, leaving 16 bases between. The CDR3 sequence is 15 residues long. The TCR comes from a person aged 18-65 years who received the Ad26.COV2.S COVID-19 vaccine or a placebo. Here the sequenced sample was peripheral blood, taken in a trial of Ad26.COV2.S vaccine versus placebo. The chain carries TRBV4-3 and TRBJ1-4, with D possibly matching TRBD1 (5 bases). The DNA of the CDR3 is TGCGCCAGCTGCCCATCAGGGTTGGCTAATGAAAAACTGTTTTTT. Translated, it gives CASCPSGLANEKLFF.